The clone carrying this T cell receptor (beta chain) has a count of ten or more. Its antigen is as yet unknown. The sample comes from a study of T cell repertoires in cytomegalovirus infection. Study results and caveats: HLA-C-restricted CMV-specific TCR beta clonotypes prevailed in the ex vivo response.

TCRdb re-called the reads with MiXCR, one entry per CDR3 protein. The data contain around 630,000 distinct CDR3 sequences, roughly 24% of them singletons. Deletions cut 1 base from V and 5 bases from J, with 12 bases between. The CDR3 is made up of 14 amino acids. Germline V CDR1 and CDR2: MNHEY, SMNVEV (reference sequence). The material sequenced was CD8+ T cells from PBMCs. The rearrangement uses TRBV27 and TRBJ2-7; D is ambiguous. This receptor was obtained from a human donor in good health (CMV status not recorded). Some clones in this sample may be carry-over from other donors' samples. The CDR3: CASSLYTQRNEQYF. CDR3 DNA sequence: TGTGCCAGCAGTTTATACACCCAAAGAAACGAGCAGTACTTC.